This record looks at one T cell receptor (beta chain) sequence and its context. Its matching antigen is unknown. CDR1 and CDR2 from the germline V gene are GTSNPN and SVGIG (reference sequence). CDR3 length: 13 residues. Trimming removed 0 bases at V and 8 bases at J, with 11 bases between. This specimen comes from a study of T cell responses to AZD1222 COVID-19 vaccine. Study-wide points: Nearly half of unique spike-specific TCRs reportedly avoided B.1.351 and B.1.1.7 mutated regions. CD4 TCRs linked to vaccination spanned spike, dominating at 160-218 and 743-854. Spike-specific TCR breadth and depth both grew after two AZD1222 doses.

Libraries were prepared by immunoSEQ multiplex PCR; TCRdb keeps only in-frame clonotypes and omits some of them. The profile covers 110,000 to 150,000 clones, with about 92% appearing a single time and roughly 12% taken by the ten largest. The genes are TRBV30 and TRBJ2-1; D not certain. The sequence was collected from an adult who had recovered from COVID-19. The sample here was peripheral blood, taken after recovery from COVID-19. CDR3 region: CAWSVRIRDEQFF. In DNA form, the CDR3 reads TGTGCCTGGAGTGTGAGAATCCGGGATGAGCAGTTCTTC.